This T cell receptor beta chain emerged from a study of technical replicates of blood from a few donors. This CDR3 is built from 14 residues. The ends lost 5 bases at V and 4 bases at J; junction bases unmatched: 8. Germline CDR1 is SGHVS and CDR2 is FQNEAQ. The protocol was immunoSEQ multiplex PCR, while the TCRdb copy is restricted to in-frame clones and leaves out a portion. The data hold tens of thousands of clones, with 80% to 95% observed a single time. Sequenced material: T cells isolated from PBMCs. This receptor was taken from a human donor in good health. V and J are TRBV7-8 and TRBJ2-7; TRBD2 matches 7 bases. The CDR3 is CASSQGGPLYEQYF. In nucleotides, the CDR3 is TGTGCCAGCAGCCAGGGAGGGCCACTATACGAGCAGTACTTC.